These 5 T cell receptor beta chains originate from one sample sequenced in a study of identical twins. TCRdb reprocessed the 5' RACE reads via MiXCR and lists one record per CDR3 protein. The table shows around 450,000 distinct CDR3 sequences, with 11% to 15% occurring only once. The data also belong to a second study, concerning yellow fever vaccine responses in identical twins.

The sequenced sample was CD4+ T cells sorted from blood. All receptors derive from a woman between 18 and 30 years old in good health.

This clonotype was detected only a few times. This sequence joins TRBV2 and TRBJ2-7; 9 bases are a match to TRBD1. J was trimmed by 6 bases and V by 7 bases; bases with no gene match: 10. From germline, CDR1 is SNHLY and CDR2 FYNNEI. The CDR3 totals 14 residues. CDR3 nucleotides: TGTGCCAGCAACGAAGGGGGACAGGGCGGCGAGCAGTACTTC. The encoded protein is CASNEGGQGGEQYF.

This clonotype occurred a few times. CDR3 protein: CSAGLYEQYF. In DNA form, the CDR3 reads TGCAGTGCTGGTCTCTACGAGCAGTACTTC. J is TRBJ2-7 and V is TRBV20-1; D not resolved. CDR1 and CDR2 from the germline V gene are DFQATT and SNEGSKA (reference sequence). The CDR3 loop spans 10 amino acids. The V end was cut by 5 bases, the J end by 3 bases, with 5 bases between.

V and J are TRBV25-1 and TRBJ2-1; 7 nucleotides agree with TRBD1. The germline CDR1 and CDR2 sequences are MGHDK and SYGVNS. The trim removed 5 bases at V and 8 bases at J, leaving 12 bases unmatched. This CDR3 comprises 15 residues. This chain's CDR3 is CASSSSRGSLDEQFF. As DNA, the CDR3 is TGTGCCAGCAGTTCAAGCAGGGGGAGTTTGGATGAGCAGTTCTTC. The full variable domain, rest sourced from reference TRBV25-1 and TRBJ2-1, is EADIYQTPRYLVIGTGKKITLECSQTMGHDKMYWYQQDPGMELHLIHYSYGVNSTEKGDLSSESTVSRIRTEHFPLTLESARPSHTSQYLCASSSSRGSLDEQFFGPGTRLTVL.

V usage is TRBV5-1 and J usage is TRBJ1-1, with 7 bases identical to TRBD1. The CDR3 totals 13 residues. Unmatched junction bases numbered 7, after V lost 4 bases and J lost 7 bases. The germline CDR1 and CDR2 sequences are SGHRS and YFSETQ. The CDR3 bases are TGCGCCAGCAGCCAAACAGGGGCTGATGAAGCTTTCTTT. It translates to CASSQTGADEAFF.

V and J are TRBV24-1 and TRBJ2-7; 9 bases fit TRBD1. V trimming: 5 bases; J trimming: 7 bases; junction bases outside the gene matches: 5. The V gene's germline CDR1 is KGHDR and CDR2 SFDVKD. The CDR3 length is 13 residues. The CDR3 loop reads CATSAPDRGEQYF. Here the CDR3 DNA reads TGTGCCACCAGTGCCCCGGACAGGGGAGAGCAGTACTTC.